This entry lists 26 T cell receptor beta chains sequenced from one sample in a study of T cell responses to AZD1222 COVID-19 vaccine. The method was immunoSEQ multiplex PCR; TCRdb's version includes in-frame clones alone and lacks a portion of them. Here the sample spans roughly 100,000 clones, about 91% being singletons. Sequences were derived from peripheral blood, sampled 28 days after the second AZD1222 dose. These receptor sequences come from an adult who received the AZD1222 COVID-19 vaccine.

The chain uses TRBV19 and TRBJ2-1, with 14 bases identical to TRBD2. This CDR3 has 17 residues. Germline values: CDR1 LNHDA, CDR2 SQIVND (reference sequence). Germline trimming cut 7 bases from V and 2 bases from J; bases unmatched to any gene: 7. The CDR3 DNA reads TGTGCCAGTAAGGGACTAGCGGGAGCGGGGACCTACAATGAGCAGTTCTTC. Protein sequence: CASKGLAGAGTYNEQFF.

The chain couples TRBV6-2 or TRBV6-3 to TRBJ2-5; D call uncertain. Trimming took off 2 bases at V and 2 bases at J, with 12 bases between the two ends. The CDR3 sequence is 15 residues long. CDR1 and CDR2 (germline): MNHEY, SVGEGT. In DNA form, the CDR3 reads TGTGCCAGCAGTTACGGTCGGCCGCTTCAAGAGACCCAGTACTTC. Protein product: CASSYGRPLQETQYF.

This clone occurred once. This sequence joins TRBV25-1 and TRBJ2-2, with a possible D match to TRBD1 (5 bases). This CDR3 has 18 amino acids. Trimming removed 0 bases from V and 1 base from J, with 15 bases in between. Germline values: CDR1 MGHDK, CDR2 SYGVNS. The CDR3 DNA sequence: TGTGCCAGCAGTGAATATCCCAAAGGTACAGGGAACACCGGGGAGCTGTTTTTT. This codes for CASSEYPKGTGNTGELFF.

In this sample, this clone turned up a few times. The chain joins TRBV11-2 to TRBJ1-1, with D perhaps TRBD1 (5 bases). The CDR3 length is 14 residues. Per the germline V gene, CDR1 is SGHAT and CDR2 is FQNNGV. Trimming left V 5 bases short and J 6 bases short, with 16 bases between. Written as DNA, the CDR3 is TGTGCCAGCAGCAGAGCAGGCGGGGGGTCTGAAGCTTTCTTT. Its protein is CASSRAGGGSEAFF.

Only one count was recorded for this clone. The chain couples TRBV28 to TRBJ2-3, with unresolved D. The CDR3 length is 13 residues. Trimming removed 2 bases from V and 1 base from J, with 4 bases in between. Germline assignment: CDR1 MDHEN and CDR2 SYDVKM. CDR3 DNA sequence: TGTGCCAGCAGTTTAGACGGCACAGATACGCAGTATTTT. Translated: CASSLDGTDTQYF.

This chain connects TRBV7-9 to TRBJ2-2; 13 positions agree with TRBD2. The J segment lost 7 bases and the V segment lost 5 bases, leaving 7 bases of the junction unmatched. This CDR3 is built from 16 residues. CDR1 and CDR2 from the germline V gene are SEHNR and FQNEAQ (reference sequence). The CDR3 loop reads CASSPGLAGVGGELFF. In DNA form, the CDR3 reads TGTGCCAGCAGCCCTGGACTAGCGGGAGTTGGCGGGGAGCTGTTTTTT. Full variable domain (rest looked up from reference TRBV7-9 and TRBJ2-2): DTGVSQNPRHKITKRGQNVTFRCDPISEHNRLYWYRQTLGQGPEFLTYFQNEAQLEKSRLLSDRFSAERPKGSFSTLEIQRTEQGDSAMYLCASSPGLAGVGGELFFGEGSRLTVL.

The rearrangement links TRBV11-2 to TRBJ1-4; D may be TRBD1 (6 bases). The V end lost 5 bases, the J end lost 0 bases, and 13 bases lay between the germline ends. Germline CDR1 is SGHAT and CDR2 is FQNNGV. The CDR3 totals 16 residues. The CDR3 bases are TGTGCCAGCAGCCTGGGACAACCAGCAACTAATGAAAAACTGTTTTTT. It yields the protein CASSLGQPATNEKLFF.

In DNA, the CDR3 is TGTGCCACCCGACAGGGACAAAGGTACGAGCAGTACTTC. Translation: CATRQGQRYEQYF. This chain links TRBV25-1 with TRBJ2-7, with 7 bases matching TRBD1. This CDR3 spans 13 amino acids. With 10 bases clipped from V and 4 bases from J, the junction kept 10 bases outside the gene matches. CDR1 MGHDK and CDR2 SYGVNS come from the germline V gene.

This chain links TRBV29-1 with TRBJ2-2; D is ambiguous. Deletions cut 3 bases from V and 6 bases from J, with 5 bases between. Germline CDR1 is SQVTM and CDR2 is ANQGSEA. The CDR3 has 11 amino acids. CDR3 in amino acids: CSVDVSGELFF. Here the CDR3 DNA reads TGCAGCGTTGACGTCTCCGGGGAGCTGTTTTTT.

V is TRBV6-1 and J is TRBJ1-2, with 11 bases fitting TRBD1. Germline CDR1 and CDR2: MNHNS and SASEGT. Losses at the gene ends were 4 bases for V and 2 bases for J; bases not matched to a gene: 6. This CDR3 region has 16 residues. For the CDR3, the DNA is TGTGCCAGCAGTGGGGGCGGGACAGGGGGAAACTATGGCTACACCTTC. It codes for CASSGGGTGGNYGYTF.

The chain uses TRBV5-8 and TRBJ2-3; a weak D match, TRBD2 (5 bases). From germline, CDR1 is SGHTS and CDR2 YDEGEE. The V end lost 4 bases, the J end lost 0 bases, and 12 bases lay between the germline ends. The CDR3 has 15 amino acids. This CDR3 is CASSSSGGSTDTQYF. The DNA for the CDR3 is TGTGCCAGCAGCAGCTCCGGCGGGAGCACAGATACGCAGTATTTT.

This clone was found once. This rearrangement joins TRBV27 to TRBJ1-4; TRBD1 is a possible D gene (5 bases). V dropped 3 bases and J dropped 3 bases, with 11 bases sitting between them. This CDR3 is 15 amino acids long. Germline V gene data show CDR1 as MNHEY and CDR2 as SMNVEV (reference sequence). DNA of the CDR3: TGTGCCAGCAGTTTTCTAGGGGCACCTAATGAAAAACTGTTTTTT. This encodes CASSFLGAPNEKLFF.

The chain couples TRBV5-4 to TRBJ2-1; 8 bases match TRBD2. This CDR3 spans 14 amino acids. Per germline, CDR1 SGHNT and CDR2 YYREEE (reference sequence). V was pared by 3 bases and J by 4 bases, with 3 bases of the junction left unmatched. CDR3 in DNA: TGTGCCAGCAGCTCGGGACTAGTGTACAATGAGCAGTTCTTC. Residues: CASSSGLVYNEQFF.

The CDR3 loop reads CASSQDGTRDLSYEQYF. CDR3 bases: TGTGCCAGCAGCCAAGATGGAACCAGGGACCTGTCCTACGAGCAGTACTTC. The chain has TRBV4-2 and TRBJ2-7; D assignment may be TRBD1 or TRBD2 (5 bases each). Trimming took 0 bases from V and 1 from J, leaving 16 bases between them. There are 17 residues in the CDR3. Germline CDR1 is LGHNA and CDR2 is YNFKEQ.

The chain has TRBV10-3 and TRBJ2-2, with 16 bases fitting TRBD2. V shed 5 bases, J shed 6 bases, and the junction held 9 bases outside the gene matches. This CDR3 region has 18 residues. Germline values: CDR1 ENHRY, CDR2 SYGVKD. In nucleotides, the CDR3 is TGTGCCATCAGTCCGGGACTAGCGGGAGGGCGTTCCCCCGGGGAGCTGTTTTTT. Its protein is CAISPGLAGGRSPGELFF.

This clone came up once. The rearrangement uses TRBV7-3 and TRBJ1-6; tentatively, D is TRBD1 (6 bases). Germline V gene lookup returns CDR1 SGHTA and CDR2 FQGTGA. Trimming took off 5 bases at V and 7 bases at J, with 9 bases between the two ends. There are 13 residues in the CDR3. CDR3 residues: CASSEGVNSPLHF. In DNA, the CDR3 is TGTGCCAGCAGCGAGGGGGTGAATTCACCCCTCCACTTT.

This sequence joins TRBV30 and TRBJ2-2; D remains ambiguous. There are 13 residues in the CDR3. Per the germline V gene, CDR1 is GTSNPN and CDR2 is SVGIG (reference sequence). Trimming took 2 bases from V and 3 from J, leaving 7 bases between them. The CDR3 is CAWSTVHTGELFF. The CDR3 region has the DNA TGTGCCTGGAGTACAGTACACACCGGGGAGCTGTTTTTT.

The chain couples TRBV5-1 to TRBJ2-3, with 9 positions matching TRBD1. CDR1 is SGHRS and CDR2 is YFSETQ in the germline V gene. This CDR3 spans 14 amino acids. The V segment lost 6 bases and the J segment 4 bases; nucleotides outside the gene matches: 6. Here the CDR3 DNA reads TGCGCCAGCACCCGAGACAGGGGGGCAGATACGCAGTATTTT. Translated, it gives CASTRDRGADTQYF.

This chain links TRBV11-1 with TRBJ2-2, with D possibly matching TRBD1 (6 bases). V dropped 5 bases and J dropped 13 bases, with 23 bases sitting between them. Germline values: CDR1 SGHAT, CDR2 FQDESV (reference sequence). This CDR3 region has 15 residues. CDR3 coding DNA: TGTGCCAGCAGCCAGGACGGGACAAGGTCGGAAGCGCTGTTTTTT. The encoded protein is CASSQDGTRSEALFF. Full variable domain (remainder filled in from reference TRBV11-1 and TRBJ2-2): EAEVAQSPRYKITEKSQAVAFWCDPISGHATLYWYRQILGQGPELLVQFQDESVVDDSQLPKDRFSAERLKGVDSTLKIQPAELGDSAMYLCASSQDGTRSEALFFGEGSRLTVL.

About this clone itself: The same CDR3 is also encoded by other DNA sequences in this sample. The rearrangement uses TRBV6-2 or TRBV6-3 and TRBJ1-2; D remains ambiguous. Germline V gives CDR1 MNHEY, CDR2 SVGEGT. This CDR3 comprises 13 residues. V lost 0 bases and J 6 bases, leaving 8 bases between the germline ends. The CDR3 sequence is CASSYSLRDGYTF. The CDR3 coding sequence is TGTGCCAGCAGTTACTCGCTCAGAGATGGCTACACCTTC.

This clone was picked up one time. The V call is TRBV7-2, the J call TRBJ1-2, with 7 nucleotides matching TRBD1. The germline V gene encodes CDR1 SGHTA and CDR2 FQGNSA. Trimming cost V 5 bases and J 4 bases; bases outside gene matches: 16. The CDR3 sequence is 17 residues long. CDR3 amino acids: CASSPFHGTETLYGYTF. The CDR3 DNA reads as TGTGCCAGCAGCCCCTTCCACGGGACAGAAACCCTCTATGGCTACACCTTC.

V usage is TRBV28 and J usage is TRBJ2-1; 11 nucleotides match TRBD1. The CDR3 length is 15 residues. Germline CDR1 is MDHEN and CDR2 is SYDVKM. V gave up 5 bases and J gave up 9 bases; unmatched junction bases: 9. Here the CDR3 reads CASSPRDRGSSEQFF. The CDR3 DNA sequence: TGTGCCAGCAGTCCGAGGGACAGGGGGTCCAGTGAGCAGTTCTTC.

In DNA, the CDR3 is TGTGCCAGCAGTTTAGGGGGGGCCAAAAACATTCAGTACTTC. This sequence encodes CASSLGGAKNIQYF. V is TRBV28 and J is TRBJ2-4; weak D call: TRBD2 (6 bases). The germline gives CDR1 MDHEN, CDR2 SYDVKM. The CDR3 has 14 amino acids. The V end was cut by 2 bases, the J end by 1 base, with 6 bases between.

This clone was picked up one time. This sequence joins TRBV4-2 and TRBJ2-2, with 7 bases that match TRBD2. The CDR3 is 15 amino acids. J was trimmed by 5 bases and V by 4 bases; bases with no gene match: 7. Germline V gene lookup returns CDR1 LGHNA and CDR2 YNFKEQ. This CDR3 is CASSLLTSLTGELFF. In DNA form, the CDR3 reads TGTGCCAGCAGCCTACTGACTAGCCTTACCGGGGAGCTGTTTTTT.

The chain employs TRBV5-1 and TRBJ2-3, with 8 bases aligning to TRBD2. The ends lost 4 bases at V and 6 bases at J; junction bases unmatched: 13. The CDR3 extends over 16 amino acids. Germline V gene lookup returns CDR1 SGHRS and CDR2 YFSETQ. The CDR3 is CASSPTAGTRGDTQYF. The DNA of the CDR3 is TGCGCCAGCAGCCCCACTGCCGGGACTAGGGGGGATACGCAGTATTTT. The full variable domain, in which reference TRBV5-1 and TRBJ2-3 provide the parts outside the CDR3, is KAGVTQTPRYLIKTRGQQVTLSCSPISGHRSVSWYQQTPGQGLQFLFEYFSETQRNKGNFPGRFSGRQFSNSRSEMNVSTLELGDSALYLCASSPTAGTRGDTQYFGPGTRLTVL.

Comments on this clone: At one end the junction does not follow the germline gene, possibly because of a read error. This sequence joins TRBV6-5 and TRBJ1-1; TRBD1 is a possible D gene (5 bases). Germline V gene sequence: CDR1 MNHEY, CDR2 SVGAGI. The CDR3 is made up of 11 amino acids. The CDR3 nucleotides are TGTGCCAGCAGTTACGGGGGAAAAGCTTTTTTT. It encodes CASSYGGKAFF.